Following are 8 T cell receptor beta chains from one sample sequenced in a study of PD-L1 blockade in urothelial cancer. Time point indicated: pretreatment peripheral blood. TCRdb's table, derived via immunoSEQ multiplex PCR, lists solely in-frame clones and lacks some. The table lists roughly 90,000 clones, about 89% of them singletons, with over 0.95% in the top ten. Here the sequenced sample was PBMCs, taken around atezolizumab (anti-PD-L1) treatment. Every receptor here comes from a woman of 80 years or more with urothelial cancer.

This clone appeared once. V usage is TRBV5-4 and J usage is TRBJ2-2; TRBD1 agrees at 7 bases. The junction had 5 bases not matched to a gene; V was cut back by 3 bases and J by 6 bases. CDR1 and CDR2 from the germline V gene are SGHNT and YYREEE (reference sequence). The CDR3 has 14 amino acids. Written as DNA, the CDR3 is TGTGCCAGCAGCTCCCGACAGGGCCCCGGGGAGCTGTTTTTT. Translating gives CASSSRQGPGELFF.

This chain's CDR3 is CASSGPGTLSEQYF. The CDR3 bases are TGTGCCAGCAGTGGCCCCGGGACTCTTAGCGAGCAGTACTTC. This chain uses TRBV25-1 with TRBJ2-7, with D possibly being TRBD2 (6 bases). The CDR3 is 14 amino acids. Germline assignment: CDR1 MGHDK and CDR2 SYGVNS. V lost 4 bases, J lost 6 bases, and 16 bases lay in between.

This chain links TRBV28 with TRBJ1-2; tentatively, D is TRBD1 (6 bases). Between the trimmed V and J ends, which lost 3 bases and 4 bases, there was a span of 12 bases. The CDR3 runs 14 residues. Germline V lookup: CDR1 MDHEN, CDR2 SYDVKM. Here the CDR3 reads CASSFPTGSYGYTF. The DNA for the CDR3 is TGTGCCAGCAGTTTTCCAACAGGGTCCTATGGCTACACCTTC.

This sequence joins TRBV2 and TRBJ1-4; weak D call: TRBD1 (6 bases). Germline V CDR1 and CDR2: SNHLY, FYNNEI. The CDR3 extends over 15 amino acids. The V end was cut by 2 bases, the J end by 8 bases, with 15 bases between. As DNA, the CDR3 is TGTGCCAGCAGTGAACCAGGGGCTACACGCGAAAAACTGTTTTTT. It codes for CASSEPGATREKLFF.

The chain carries TRBV29-1 and TRBJ1-1; 9 bases match TRBD1. This CDR3 spans 15 amino acids. CDR1 and CDR2 (germline): SQVTM, ANQGSEA. V was clipped by 7 bases and J by 1 base; unmatched bases: 10. CDR3 nucleotide sequence: TGCAGCGCGTACTCCCCGGGACAGGGGAACACTGAAGCTTTCTTT. Its protein product is CSAYSPGQGNTEAFF.

In the case of this clone: The junction departs from the called germline gene at one end, perhaps through a read error. The gene calls are TRBV25-1 and TRBJ1-4; weak D call: TRBD1 (5 bases). This CDR3 has 15 amino acids. The germline CDR1 and CDR2 sequences are MGHDK and SYGVNS. This CDR3 reads CASSEYNGARIAIVF. The CDR3 DNA follows: TGTGCCAGCAGTGAATATAATGGGGCCAGGATCGCCATTGTTTTT.

There are a few counts of this clone. The same CDR3 arises from other DNA sequences in this sample as well. The chain has TRBV5-1 and TRBJ2-3; 12 nucleotides match TRBD2. V lost 2 bases and J lost 6; bases outside the gene matches: 1. The germline V gene has CDR1 SGHRS and CDR2 YFSETQ. This CDR3 comprises 14 residues. In DNA, the CDR3 is TGCGCCAGCAGCTTAGGACTAGCGGGGGATACGCAGTATTTT. It yields the protein CASSLGLAGDTQYF.

The rearrangement joins TRBV19 to TRBJ2-7; no clear D gene. CDR1 is LNHDA, CDR2 SQIVND, per germline (reference sequence). The CDR3 totals 13 residues. Trimming cost V 5 bases and J 3 bases, with 11 bases left between them. CDR3: CASSLSVRYEQYF. The CDR3 DNA follows: TGTGCCAGTAGTCTGTCCGTCCGCTACGAGCAGTACTTC.